Below, 23 T cell receptor beta chains from the same sample are listed, as sequenced in a study of cytomegalovirus exposure and HLA in healthy donors. 13 Jbeta primers and 60 Vbeta primers were used for the PCR. Sequencing used immunoSEQ multiplex PCR; TCRdb keeps in-frame clones, though not all of them. The table has roughly 120,000 clones, about 80% seen once. Sequences were obtained from PBMCs. The source of these receptors is a woman aged 60 to 75 in good health and CMV-seropositive.

The DNA of the CDR3 is TGCGCCAGCAGTGAGTCGGGCAGGGGGCAGACCCAGTACTTC. Translating it yields CASSESGRGQTQYF. J is TRBJ2-5 and V is TRBV10-1, with TRBD1 matching 8 bases. The germline V gene has CDR1 WNHNN and CDR2 SYGVQD (reference sequence). Trimming cost V 0 bases and J 6 bases; bases outside gene matches: 3. The CDR3 runs 14 residues.

This clone was observed a few times. The chain recombines TRBV9 with TRBJ2-2, with 12 bases lining up with TRBD2. CDR1 is SGDLS and CDR2 is YYNGEE in the germline V gene. V shed 4 bases, J shed 3 bases, and the junction held 10 bases outside the gene matches. CDR3 length: 18 amino acids. The CDR3, as DNA: TGTGCCAGCAGCCCCCCGGGACTAGCGGGCCTAGACACCGGGGAGCTGTTTTTT. It codes for CASSPPGLAGLDTGELFF.

This clone was observed once. This rearrangement joins TRBV7-6 to TRBJ2-1; D ambiguous. CDR3 length: 13 residues. The V and J ends lost 4 bases and 6 bases respectively, with 10 bases between them. Germline V CDR1 and CDR2: SGHVS, FNYEAQ. The CDR3: CASSSYSINEQFF. As DNA, the CDR3 is TGTGCCAGCAGCTCGTATTCTATCAATGAGCAGTTCTTC.

The V and J genes are TRBV18 and TRBJ1-6; tentative D call: TRBD1 (5 bases). The CDR3 runs 18 residues. Between the trimmed V and J ends, which lost 2 bases and 9 bases, there was a span of 23 bases. The germline CDR1 and CDR2 sequences are KGHSH and LQKENI. The CDR3 region is CASSPTSGQGGSGSPLHF. The DNA of the CDR3 is TGTGCCAGCTCACCAACTTCCGGGCAGGGCGGATCAGGTTCACCCCTCCACTTT. The full variable domain, completed using reference TRBV18 and TRBJ1-6, is NAGVMQNPRHLVRRRGQEARLRCSPMKGHSHVYWYRQLPEEGLKFMVYLQKENIIDESGMPKERFSAEFPKEGPSILRIQQVVRGDSAAYFCASSPTSGQGGSGSPLHFGNGTRLTVT.

The CDR3 DNA follows: TGCGCCAGCAGCTTGGGTCGGACAGGGATAGAAGAGCAGTACTTC. Translated, it gives CASSLGRTGIEEQYF. The rearrangement uses TRBV5-1 and TRBJ2-7, with 8 bases identical to TRBD1. CDR3 length equals 15 residues. Germline trimming cut 0 bases from V and 7 bases from J; bases unmatched to any gene: 9. Germline CDR1 and CDR2: SGHRS and YFSETQ. Full variable domain (rest looked up from reference TRBV5-1 and TRBJ2-7): KAGVTQTPRYLIKTRGQQVTLSCSPISGHRSVSWYQQTPGQGLQFLFEYFSETQRNKGNFPGRFSGRQFSNSRSEMNVSTLELGDSALYLCASSLGRTGIEEQYFGPGTRLTVT.

The table lists this clone with a few counts. The chain carries TRBV29-1 and TRBJ2-7; D is undetermined. Per the germline V gene, CDR1 is SQVTM and CDR2 is ANQGSEA. V shed 0 bases and J shed 1 base, with 7 bases lying between them. This CDR3 has 13 amino acids. The CDR3 here is CSVEDSSSYEQYF. The CDR3, as DNA: TGCAGCGTTGAAGATAGCAGTTCCTACGAGCAGTACTTC.

V is TRBV30 and J is TRBJ1-2; 7 nucleotides agree with TRBD1. Germline assignment: CDR1 GTSNPN and CDR2 SVGIG (reference sequence). The CDR3 is 16 amino acids. V lost 4 bases, J lost 4 bases, and 15 bases stayed unmatched. CDR3 nucleotide sequence: TGTGCCTGGAAAGGTCGACAGGGCCCGGTGGTCTATGGCTACACCTTC. Amino acid sequence: CAWKGRQGPVVYGYTF.

DNA of the CDR3: TGTGCCAGGGGGGCGGGGGTAGGCCAAGAGACCCAGTACTTC. This encodes CARGAGVGQETQYF. This rearrangement joins TRBV2 to TRBJ2-5; D perhaps matches TRBD2 (7 bases). Trimming removed 9 bases at V and 1 base at J, with 15 bases between. The CDR3 length is 14 residues. Germline assignment: CDR1 SNHLY and CDR2 FYNNEI.

The V and J genes are TRBV19 and TRBJ1-2; 7 bases agree with TRBD1. CDR1 LNHDA and CDR2 SQIVND come from the germline V gene (reference sequence). The junction had 10 bases not matched to a gene; V was cut back by 3 bases and J by 6 bases. The CDR3 extends over 15 amino acids. The CDR3 bases are TGTGCCAGTAGTATTTTCGTCAGGGGGGCCCATGGCTACACCTTC. Its translation: CASSIFVRGAHGYTF.

This sequence joins TRBV28 and TRBJ2-2; 9 bases agree with TRBD1. Per germline, CDR1 MDHEN and CDR2 SYDVKM. J gave up 6 bases and V 3 bases, and 8 bases lay outside the gene matches. This CDR3 is 16 amino acids long. The DNA of the CDR3 is TGTGCCAGCAGTTTTACGGGACAGGGAAAGCCCGGGGAGCTGTTTTTT. Its protein product is CASSFTGQGKPGELFF.

The chain uses TRBV27 and TRBJ1-1; 7 bases match TRBD1. CDR1 is MNHEY, CDR2 SMNVEV, per germline (reference sequence). The CDR3 loop spans 16 amino acids. V gave up 10 bases and J gave up 1 base; unmatched junction bases: 15. CDR3 region: CATMPEQGRGNTEAFF. Here the CDR3 DNA reads TGTGCCACCATGCCCGAACAGGGGCGGGGGAACACTGAAGCTTTCTTT.

The rearrangement links TRBV9 to TRBJ2-2; TRBD2 matches 13 bases. Per germline, CDR1 SGDLS and CDR2 YYNGEE. This CDR3 is 18 amino acids long. The J segment lost 2 bases and the V segment lost 4 bases, leaving 8 bases of the junction unmatched. In DNA, the CDR3 is TGTGCCAGCAGCCCGAGGACTAGCGGGAGTGCTAACACCGGGGAGCTGTTTTTT. It encodes CASSPRTSGSANTGELFF.

V and J are TRBV18 and TRBJ2-7; D unclear. The CDR3 has 14 amino acids. Germline values: CDR1 KGHSH, CDR2 LQKENI. V was shortened by 1 base and J by 1 base, with 8 bases between the two germline ends. CDR3 nucleotides: TGTGCCAGCTCACCACGAATAGATTCCTACGAGCAGTACTTC. As protein: CASSPRIDSYEQYF.

V and J are TRBV6-5 and TRBJ1-1; 10 bases fit TRBD1. The CDR3 has 15 amino acids. The germline V gene encodes CDR1 MNHEY and CDR2 SVGAGI. V gave up 3 bases and J gave up 11 bases; unmatched junction bases: 12. The CDR3 protein is CASSYPGQGTVGAFF. Here the CDR3 DNA reads TGTGCCAGCAGTTATCCGGGACAGGGGACTGTGGGGGCTTTCTTT.

The chain joins TRBV12-5 to TRBJ2-6, with 7 bases aligning to TRBD1. V lost 4 bases and J lost 3; bases outside the gene matches: 21. The CDR3 runs to 21 residues. The germline V gene encodes CDR1 LGHNT and CDR2 FRNRAP. CDR3 sequence reads: CASGSTLTPGQPLIGANVLTF. CDR3 sequence (DNA): TGTGCTAGTGGTTCCACTTTAACTCCGGGACAGCCCTTGATTGGGGCCAACGTCCTGACTTTC.

For the CDR3, the DNA is TGTGCCAGCAGCTTGGCCAGTCAAGAGACCCAGTACTTC. As protein: CASSLASQETQYF. This sequence joins TRBV5-6 and TRBJ2-5, with D uncertain. The germline gives CDR1 SGHDT, CDR2 YYEEEE. This CDR3 has 13 amino acids. V shed 0 bases and J shed 2 bases, with 5 bases lying between them.

J is TRBJ2-1 and V is TRBV6-6; TRBD1 matches at 8 bases. The CDR3 has 16 amino acids. V lost 4 bases and J lost 7; bases outside the gene matches: 12. Per the germline V gene, CDR1 is MNHNY and CDR2 is SVGAGI (reference sequence). The CDR3 spells CASSSGSGGSRNEQFF. CDR3 sequence (DNA): TGTGCCAGCAGTTCGGGTTCAGGGGGCTCGCGGAATGAGCAGTTCTTC.

The V and J genes are TRBV18 and TRBJ2-4, with D uncertain. CDR1 and CDR2 (germline): KGHSH, LQKENI. V was clipped by 6 bases and J by 8 bases, with 17 bases between them. The CDR3 runs 14 residues. The CDR3 DNA reads TGTGCCAGCTCGCGAGAGGCCAACCGGGACATTCAGTACTTC. It codes for CASSREANRDIQYF.

The rearrangement links TRBV27 to TRBJ2-3, with TRBD1 matching 10 bases. CDR1 is MNHEY, CDR2 SMNVEV, per germline (reference sequence). V lost 6 bases, J lost 4 bases, and 10 bases stayed unmatched. This CDR3 region has 16 residues. The CDR3 reads CASRQEPTGGADTQYF. The CDR3 coding sequence is TGTGCCAGCAGGCAAGAACCGACAGGGGGCGCAGATACGCAGTATTTT.

The chain uses TRBV12-5 and TRBJ1-3; maybe TRBD1 (5 bases). V shed 3 bases and J shed 0 bases, with 18 bases lying between them. CDR3 size: 18 residues. CDR1 is LGHNT, CDR2 FRNRAP, per germline. Here the CDR3 DNA reads TGTGCTAGTGGTTTCTCTGTGCAGGGATCTTTCTCTGGAAACACCATATATTTT. It yields the protein CASGFSVQGSFSGNTIYF.

The chain recombines TRBV9 with TRBJ1-2; D perhaps matches TRBD1 (5 bases). CDR1 SGDLS and CDR2 YYNGEE come from the germline V gene. The CDR3 has 15 residues. The germline V and J ends were trimmed by 0 bases and 2 bases, with 11 bases remaining between them. Here the CDR3 reads CASSVGTQGNYGYTF. In nucleotides, the CDR3 is TGTGCCAGCAGCGTAGGCACTCAGGGAAACTATGGCTACACCTTC.

The gene calls are TRBV4-2 and TRBJ2-2; 9 positions match TRBD2. Trimming cost V 0 bases and J 5 bases; bases outside gene matches: 7. Germline V gives CDR1 LGHNA, CDR2 YNFKEQ. CDR3 length equals 17 residues. The CDR3 region is CASSQDPASGTTGELFF. CDR3 coding DNA: TGTGCCAGCAGCCAAGACCCGGCTAGCGGGACAACCGGGGAGCTGTTTTTT.

This clone occurred a few times. CDR3 amino acids: CASRMTGISYEQYF. Here the CDR3 DNA reads TGTGCCAGCAGAATGACAGGGATCTCCTACGAGCAGTACTTC. The genes are TRBV6-1 and TRBJ2-7; 7 positions agree with TRBD1. The germline CDR1 and CDR2 sequences are MNHNS and SASEGT. The V and J ends lost 6 bases and 0 bases, in that order; junction bases with no gene match: 5. The CDR3 has 14 residues.